This entry lists 8 T cell receptor beta chains sequenced from one sample in a study of T-cell reconstitution after alpha-beta-depleted transplantation in children. For TCRbeta, the library was prepared with unique molecular identifiers. TCRdb re-called the PCR reads with MiXCR, one entry per CDR3 protein. The sample shows about 76,000 distinct CDR3 sequences, roughly 15% of them seen only once. The source was PBMCs, mostly from graft donor cells, collected 180 days after TCRalphabeta/CD19-depleted stem cell transplant. The receptor source for this set is a male patient aged 2-10 years who had a stem cell transplant for acute lymphoblastic leukemia, so the T cells may come from the graft donor.

The chain is built from TRBV20-1 and TRBJ2-3, with unresolved D. Germline CDR1 is DFQATT and CDR2 is SNEGSKA (reference sequence). This CDR3 has 13 amino acids. V lost 3 bases and J lost 2, with 9 bases in between. CDR3 region: CSARAANTDTQYF. The CDR3 coding sequence is TGCAGTGCTAGGGCAGCGAACACAGATACGCAGTATTTT.

The chain is built from TRBV6-1 and TRBJ1-1, with D maybe TRBD1 (5 bases). The CDR3 consists of 17 residues. V shed 6 bases and J shed 0 bases, with 20 bases lying between them. Germline V gene data show CDR1 as MNHNS and CDR2 as SASEGT. The CDR3 nucleotides read TGTGCCAGCAGCCCCCTAAGACAGTTGAGGGTGAACACTGAAGCTTTCTTT. It translates to CASSPLRQLRVNTEAFF.

This clonotype counts as medium-sized. This chain links TRBV28 with TRBJ1-1, with D possibly matching TRBD1 (5 bases). This CDR3 is 14 amino acids long. Germline CDR1 MDHEN, CDR2 SYDVKM. V was shortened by 3 bases and J by 6 bases, with 14 bases between the two germline ends. CDR3 DNA: TGTGCCAGCAGTTTTTGGGTTAGGGGTGCTGAAGCTTTCTTT. As protein: CASSFWVRGAEAFF.

There are a few counts of this clonotype. The chain uses TRBV4-3 and TRBJ2-7; the match to TRBD2 covers 8 bases. The V and J ends lost 4 bases and 3 bases, in that order; junction bases with no gene match: 5. This CDR3 spans 14 amino acids. The V gene's germline CDR1 is LGHNA and CDR2 YSLEER. Written as DNA, the CDR3 is TGCGCCAGCAGCCCGGGACTAGGTGACTACGAGCAGTACTTC. Encoded protein: CASSPGLGDYEQYF.

The chain recombines TRBV10-3 with TRBJ1-1; TRBD1 is a possible D gene (6 bases). CDR1 and CDR2 (germline): ENHRY, SYGVKD. The CDR3 loop spans 17 amino acids. V shed 4 bases and J shed 5 bases, with 23 bases lying between them. The CDR3 region is CAISGGPGQLGGTEAFF. CDR3 bases: TGTGCCATCAGTGGAGGCCCTGGACAGTTGGGAGGGACTGAAGCTTTCTTT.

The chain uses TRBV20-1 and TRBJ1-5; D is uncertain. CDR1 DFQATT and CDR2 SNEGSKA come from the germline V gene (reference sequence). V was trimmed by 5 bases and J by 2 bases, leaving 13 bases between them. CDR3 size: 14 residues. CDR3 in amino acids: CSALLYLGNQPQHF. The CDR3 DNA follows: TGCAGTGCTCTATTGTACCTGGGCAATCAGCCCCAGCATTTT.

This clonotype was picked up many times. This chain connects TRBV10-3 to TRBJ2-5; D call uncertain. Trimming removed 4 bases at V and 2 bases at J, with 11 bases between. The CDR3 is made up of 14 amino acids. Germline values: CDR1 ENHRY, CDR2 SYGVKD. CDR3: CAISVGVTQETQYF. The CDR3 DNA is TGTGCCATCAGTGTTGGGGTTACACAAGAGACCCAGTACTTC.

CDR3 region: CASSLTGNSNQPQHF. In nucleotides, the CDR3 is TGTGCCAGCAGCTTAACCGGAAATAGCAATCAGCCCCAGCATTTT. V is TRBV7-9 and J is TRBJ1-5; D uncertain. CDR3 length equals 15 residues. Germline V gene lookup returns CDR1 SEHNR and CDR2 FQNEAQ (reference sequence). Trimming removed 2 bases at V and 0 bases at J, with 8 bases between.